The source of this T cell receptor (beta chain) is a study of cytomegalovirus exposure and HLA in healthy donors (dated by TCRdb to between 2016 and 2019). Describing the broader study: According to an earlier analysis of 587 of the donors, about 180 million T cells yielded over 100 million unique TCR beta sequences and approximately 300 Gb of sequence data. Roughly 300 gigabases of sequencing data and roughly 90 million unique TCR sequences were included in an early release covering about 700 HLA-typed donors. The genetic ancestry cluster associated with self-reported Caucasian donors included over 65% of the roughly 400 genotyped donors. The aim of the study was to test whether cataloging public T cell receptors could identify signatures of past pathogen exposure. The study used immunosequencing to profile the T cell repertoires of approximately 650 subjects and linked those repertoires to cytomegalovirus serostatus. In addition to the first cohort of hundreds of subjects, a separate validation cohort of around 110 different subjects was used. To predict cytomegalovirus infection status, the study brought together high-throughput TCR immunosequencing, statistical association of individual TCRs with disease status, and machine learning. A later analysis re-examined previously published TCR beta repertoires from more than 650 donors and added high-resolution HLA genotyping to investigate patterns of TCR occurrence. The later analysis used no new phenotypic data to find candidate immune exposures, relying instead on TCR beta sequences and their occurrence across donors. An earlier analysis of around 540 of the donors applied high-throughput TCR beta sequencing to assess whether each TCR beta V gene segment acted as functional or pseudogenic. Alongside the repertoire data, information on donor age, sex, ethnicity and CMV serostatus was compiled. Genome-wide SNP genotypes for about 65% of the 666 donors were used in a later genetic analysis, which treated that subset as a discovery cohort. All discovery cohort repertoires had been generated on a single sequencing platform. Both class I and class II loci were covered by HLA typing, at four-digit resolution. Typing coverage differed by locus: A, B, C, DRB1 and DQB1 were typed in about 629-640 donors, DQA1 in about 560, DPA1 in around 600, and DPB1 in 400 to 480. About five DR-DQ haplotypes were handled as single units for association and clustering, since linkage in the cohort was strong. Among around 400 genotyped donors of the cohort, an average of about 240,000 unique TCR beta nucleotide sequences was sequenced per donor, of which about 19% were non-productive. Study-wide findings and limitations: A group of highly shared sequence variants was considered likely to be a technical artifact of the sequencing pipeline. At a false discovery rate of 0.05, a later analysis linked fewer than 20,000 TCR beta sequences to specific HLA alleles. Only TCR beta chains were sequenced in this cohort, and the absence of alpha or paired-chain data limited detectable features. According to a later analysis, parvovirus B19, influenza, CMV and Epstein-Barr virus appeared linked to several top co-occurrence clusters. Three of the identified cytomegalovirus-associated TCR beta chains were confirmed in vitro to be specific for cytomegalovirus antigens. HLA typing was unavailable for some donors at each locus, so association tests used only the typed subset. Linkage disequilibrium might explain the correlated functional status among segregating V segments, but an unknown experimental factor could not be excluded. In a later genetic analysis, a missense DCLRE1C variant was associated with V-gene and J-gene trimming of TCR beta chains, and the association was replicated in an independent cohort. The classifier was reported to diagnose cytomegalovirus status with high specificity and sensitivity in both the original cohort and the validation cohort. The authors suggested that the approach could potentially be generalized to other disease states and immunological phenotypes. The study gave a list of 150 to 200 TCR beta chains associated with cytomegalovirus. A further reported finding was that TCR beta sequences accurately predicted the HLA-A and HLA-B alleles for most subjects in the first cohort. When HLA alleles, especially DR and DQ, strongly co-occurred, TCR associations were difficult to assign to individual alleles. A later analysis found that TCR association rates varied across HLA loci, with DRB1 alleles showing the most associated TCRs and HLA-C alleles the fewest. Roughly uniform sequencing depth across donors was assumed in presence/absence analyses, although this assumption may not hold. Compared with the 666-donor mean, donors in an Asian-associated ancestry cluster had fewer N-insertions in productive TCRs, according to a later genetic analysis. In a later analysis, HLA-associated TCR beta chains were found to be more clonally expanded and to have lower generation probabilities than equally common non-associated chains. Because counts were too low, about 15 rarely observed V segments, including chromosome 9 orphons, were left out of the earlier analysis of 500 to 750 of the donors. An earlier analysis of roughly 570 of the donors showed that most TCR beta V segments appeared in productive rearrangements either about 87% or about 30% of the time, which broadly matched IMGT annotations. In a later analysis, most CMV-associated TCR beta chains were found to appear HLA-restricted, with HLA associations seemingly driven largely by CMV exposure. Across donors, most TCR sequences were observed very rarely, whereas some public TCRs were present in many individuals. For the cohort, immune exposure information was limited to CMV serostatus. Some IMGT-functional V segments, including TRBV6-2 and TRBV6-3, could not be distinguished by the 87-base-pair reads and were therefore excluded.

The cohort consisted of approximately 670 healthy bone marrow donors. At the time of sampling, all cohort members were nominally healthy, though unrecorded immune exposures were likely present. The donor tested CMV seronegative and was one of the 352 seronegative cohort members. Every donor gave a peripheral blood sample, and the peripheral blood mononuclear cells from that sample were used for TCR beta sequencing. The Qiagen DNeasy Blood Extraction Kit was used to extract genomic DNA from the blood cell samples. Library construction relied on the immunoSEQ multiplex PCR assay. For the multiplex PCR, a mixture combining 60 forward primers for TCR Vbeta segments and 13 reverse primers for TCR Jbeta segments was used. A multiplex PCR assay on genomic DNA amplified the CDR3 region of rearranged TCR beta genes. On the Illumina HiSeq System, the amplified TCR beta libraries were sequenced as 87-base-pair reads. As for the authors' bioinformatics: Across the 600 to 700 repertoires, a later analysis counted some 80 million unique TCR beta chains, 9 million to 14 million of which were shared by at least two donors. Raw reads were error-corrected and collapsed into unique sequences by a nearest-neighbor algorithm in which closely related sequences were merged to remove PCR and sequencing errors. CDR3 sequences were aligned to IMGT reference sequences to assign V, D and J gene segments. For a sequence to be retained, a match of at least six nucleotides was required to both a V gene segment and a J gene segment. A rearrangement counted as productive if the CDR3 had no stop codons and remained in frame with V and J, and every other rearrangement counted as non-productive. Following IMGT convention, CDR3 was defined as the stretch from the second conserved V-encoded cysteine to the conserved J-encoded phenylalanine. Sequences without an unambiguous match to a single V gene segment were excluded from the earlier analysis of several hundred of the donors. In an earlier analysis of around 590 of the donors, a V segment was called functional when productive rearrangements were above 56.7%, and segregating when the standard deviation between donors exceeded 5%. A statistical classification framework was built for diagnosing cytomegalovirus status from the catalog of TCR beta chain sequences. V and J gene assignment, in a later analysis, came from comparing TCR nucleotide sequences with IMGT/GENE-DB human TR gene sequences. Using the TCRdist pipeline, a later analysis assigned CDR3 sequences along with most-parsimonious VDJ recombination scenarios. In a later analysis, every TCR beta chain was defined by the combination of its CDR3 amino acid sequence and its V-gene family, and reads without a unique V-gene family were dropped. In a later analysis, 450 to 600 highly shared, low-generation-probability nucleotide sequences were removed to address suspected cross-contamination and a sequencing artifact. In a later analysis, a clonal expansion index was calculated for each public chain from normalized within-repertoire ranks of inferred template counts. In a later analysis, generation probabilities were computed with a VDJ recombination model fitted to out-of-frame rearrangements, and the resulting probabilities were checked against IGoR. Hypergeometric tests were used in a later analysis to score TCR-TCR, TCR-HLA and TCR-CMV co-occurrence, with a repertoire-size bias correction applied to the TCR pairs. A later analysis estimated false discovery rates by permuting HLA or CMV assignments 20 times. A later analysis grouped co-occurring TCRs with DBSCAN, adding TCRdist sequence similarity when clustering within HLA-allele-positive subsets. For co-occurrence clustering, repertoires with fewer than 30,000 or more than 120,000 public chains were excluded, along with about five repertoires with anomalous nucleotide sharing. In TCRdb, the immuneACCESS table is reduced to in-frame sequences with V and J assigned. These tables do not hold every clone; where another copy was compared, an unresolved V gene accounts for under half, and the others remain unexplained. The V and J calls and clone size were taken over from that table, and D and trimming were inferred from the DNA. Within this sample are some 130,000 clones, with over 70% of them counted one time only. The top ten clones comprise 1.1% to 1.5% of the sample.

V and J are trimmed by 5 bases and 3 bases, and the gene matches miss 8 bases of the junction. The CDR3 has 15 amino acids, counting the end cysteine and phenylalanine. CDR3 DNA is the only sequence kept; it has 45 bases, read in frame from the first base. CDR1 and CDR2 (MDHEN, SYDVKM) derive from the germline V gene. Concerning this clone itself: The clone's antigen remains unknown. No qualities accompany the bases; no much larger clone lies one base away.

The chain is made from TRBV28 and TRBJ2-3; TRBD2 agrees with 7 junctional bases. What was sequenced was PBMCs. This clonotype was obtained from a woman between 40 and 50 years old in good health and CMV-seronegative. The bases read TGTGCCAGCAGTCTAGGTGCGGGGGAAACAGATACGCAGTATTTT. The translation is CASSLGAGETDTQYF.